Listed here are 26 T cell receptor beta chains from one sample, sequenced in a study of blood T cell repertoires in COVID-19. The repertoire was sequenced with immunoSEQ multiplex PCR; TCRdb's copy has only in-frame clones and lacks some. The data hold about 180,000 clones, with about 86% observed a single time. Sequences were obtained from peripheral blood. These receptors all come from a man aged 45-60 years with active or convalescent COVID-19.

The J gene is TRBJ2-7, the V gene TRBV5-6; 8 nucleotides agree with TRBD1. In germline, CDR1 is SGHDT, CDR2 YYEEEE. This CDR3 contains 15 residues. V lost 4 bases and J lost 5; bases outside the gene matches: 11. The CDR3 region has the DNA TGTGCCAGCAGCCGGAGGACAGGGTTGAGGAACGAGCAGTACTTC. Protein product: CASSRRTGLRNEQYF.

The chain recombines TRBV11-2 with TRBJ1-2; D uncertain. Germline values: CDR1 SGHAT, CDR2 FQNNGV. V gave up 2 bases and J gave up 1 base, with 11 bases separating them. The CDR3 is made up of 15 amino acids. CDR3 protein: CASSLRPGLNYGYTF. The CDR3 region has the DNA TGTGCCAGCAGCTTAAGGCCAGGCCTTAACTATGGCTACACCTTC.

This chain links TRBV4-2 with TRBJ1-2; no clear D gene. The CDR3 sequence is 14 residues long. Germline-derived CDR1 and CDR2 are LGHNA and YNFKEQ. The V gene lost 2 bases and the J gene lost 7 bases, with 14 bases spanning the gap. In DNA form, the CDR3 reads TGTGCCAGCAGCCAAACCAGCGAGGGTCGTGGCTACACCTTC. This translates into CASSQTSEGRGYTF.

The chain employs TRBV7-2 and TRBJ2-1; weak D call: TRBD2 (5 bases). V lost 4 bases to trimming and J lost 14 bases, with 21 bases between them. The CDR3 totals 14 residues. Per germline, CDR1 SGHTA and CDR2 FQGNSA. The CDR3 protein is CASSYRRGPSSEFF. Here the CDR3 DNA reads TGTGCCAGCAGCTACAGACGCGGGCCCTCTTCCGAGTTCTTC.

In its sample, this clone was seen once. The CDR3 sequence is CASSRYNEQFF. DNA of the CDR3: TGTGCCAGCAGTCGGTACAATGAGCAGTTCTTC. The chain carries TRBV7-2 and TRBJ2-1; D is undetermined. Germline V gene data show CDR1 as SGHTA and CDR2 as FQGNSA. The CDR3 extends over 11 amino acids. V was shortened by 6 bases and J by 4 bases, with 4 bases between the two germline ends.

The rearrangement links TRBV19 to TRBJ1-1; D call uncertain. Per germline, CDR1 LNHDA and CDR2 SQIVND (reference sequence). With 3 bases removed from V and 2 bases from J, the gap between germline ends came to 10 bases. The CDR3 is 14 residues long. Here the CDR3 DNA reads TGTGCCAGTAGTATCGGGATGATAAACACTGAAGCTTTCTTT. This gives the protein CASSIGMINTEAFF.

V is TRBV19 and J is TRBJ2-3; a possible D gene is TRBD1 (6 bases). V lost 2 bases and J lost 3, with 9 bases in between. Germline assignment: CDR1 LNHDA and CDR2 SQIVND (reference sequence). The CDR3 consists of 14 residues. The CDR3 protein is CASSITQGTDTQYF. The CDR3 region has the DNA TGTGCCAGTAGTATAACCCAGGGGACAGATACGCAGTATTTT. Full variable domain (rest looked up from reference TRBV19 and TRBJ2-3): DGGITQSPKYLFRKEGQNVTLSCEQNLNHDAMYWYRQDPGQGLRLIYYSQIVNDFQKGDIAEGYSVSREKKESFPLTVTSAQKNPTAFYLCASSITQGTDTQYFGPGTRLTVL.

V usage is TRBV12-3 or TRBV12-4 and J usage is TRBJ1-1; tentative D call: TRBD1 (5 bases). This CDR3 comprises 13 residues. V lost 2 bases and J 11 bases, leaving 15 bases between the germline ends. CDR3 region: CASSLPGFWSAFF. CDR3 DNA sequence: TGTGCCAGCAGTTTACCAGGGTTCTGGTCCGCTTTCTTT.

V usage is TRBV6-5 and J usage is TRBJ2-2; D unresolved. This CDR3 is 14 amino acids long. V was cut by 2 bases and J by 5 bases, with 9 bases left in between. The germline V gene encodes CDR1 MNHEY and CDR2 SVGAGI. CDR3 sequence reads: CASSYRAETGELFF. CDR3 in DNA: TGTGCCAGCAGTTACCGCGCGGAGACCGGGGAGCTGTTTTTT.

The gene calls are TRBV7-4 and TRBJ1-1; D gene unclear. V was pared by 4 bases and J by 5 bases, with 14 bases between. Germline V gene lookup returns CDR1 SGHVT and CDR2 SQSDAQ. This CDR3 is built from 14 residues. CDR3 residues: CASSYHNSWTEAFF. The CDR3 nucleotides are TGTGCCAGCAGCTACCATAACTCGTGGACTGAAGCTTTCTTT.

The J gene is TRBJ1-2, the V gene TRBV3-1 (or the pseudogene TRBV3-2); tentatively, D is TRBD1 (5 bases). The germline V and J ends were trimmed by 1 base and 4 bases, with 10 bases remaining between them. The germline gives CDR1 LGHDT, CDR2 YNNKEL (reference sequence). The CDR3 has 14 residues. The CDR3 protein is CASSQGGDSYGYTF. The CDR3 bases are TGTGCCAGCAGCCAAGGGGGCGACAGCTATGGCTACACCTTC.

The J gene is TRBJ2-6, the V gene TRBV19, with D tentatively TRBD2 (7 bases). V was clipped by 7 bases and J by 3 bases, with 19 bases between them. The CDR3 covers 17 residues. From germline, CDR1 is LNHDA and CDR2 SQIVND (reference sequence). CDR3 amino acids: CASTLGGPSIGANVLTF. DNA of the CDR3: TGTGCCAGTACCCTGGGGGGGCCCTCAATTGGGGCCAACGTCCTGACTTTC. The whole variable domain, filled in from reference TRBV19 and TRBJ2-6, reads DGGITQSPKYLFRKEGQNVTLSCEQNLNHDAMYWYRQDPGQGLRLIYYSQIVNDFQKGDIAEGYSVSREKKESFPLTVTSAQKNPTAFYLCASTLGGPSIGANVLTFGAGSRLTVL.

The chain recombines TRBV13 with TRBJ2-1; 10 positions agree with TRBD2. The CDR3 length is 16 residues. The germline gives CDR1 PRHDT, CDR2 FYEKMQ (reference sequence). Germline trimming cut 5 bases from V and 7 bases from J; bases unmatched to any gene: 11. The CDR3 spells CASSQPAGGPKNEQFF. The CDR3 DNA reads TGTGCCAGCAGCCAACCAGCGGGAGGGCCAAAGAATGAGCAGTTCTTC.

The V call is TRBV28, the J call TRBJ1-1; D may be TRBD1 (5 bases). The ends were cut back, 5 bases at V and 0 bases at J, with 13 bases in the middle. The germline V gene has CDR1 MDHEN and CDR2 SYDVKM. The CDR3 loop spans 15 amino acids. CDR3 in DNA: TGTGCCAGCAGTCCTTGGACACGCATGAACACTGAAGCTTTCTTT. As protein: CASSPWTRMNTEAFF.

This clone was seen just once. CDR3 sequence reads: CASSRQGDQPQHF. In DNA, the CDR3 is TGTGCCAGTAGTCGACAGGGAGATCAGCCCCAGCATTTT. This sequence joins TRBV19 and TRBJ1-5; 7 nucleotides line up with TRBD1. Germline V gene data show CDR1 as LNHDA and CDR2 as SQIVND (reference sequence). This CDR3 spans 13 amino acids. V shed 5 bases, J shed 5 bases, and the junction held 3 bases outside the gene matches. Using reference TRBV19 and TRBJ1-5 for the parts outside the CDR3, the full variable domain is DGGITQSPKYLFRKEGQNVTLSCEQNLNHDAMYWYRQDPGQGLRLIYYSQIVNDFQKGDIAEGYSVSREKKESFPLTVTSAQKNPTAFYLCASSRQGDQPQHFGDGTRLSIL.

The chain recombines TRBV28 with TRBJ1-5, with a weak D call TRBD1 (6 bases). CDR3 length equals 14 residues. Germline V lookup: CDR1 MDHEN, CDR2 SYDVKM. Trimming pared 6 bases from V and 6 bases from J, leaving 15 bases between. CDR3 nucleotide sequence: TGTGCCAGCAGCCCGAGGGGGGGCATTCAGCCCCAGCATTTT. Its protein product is CASSPRGGIQPQHF.

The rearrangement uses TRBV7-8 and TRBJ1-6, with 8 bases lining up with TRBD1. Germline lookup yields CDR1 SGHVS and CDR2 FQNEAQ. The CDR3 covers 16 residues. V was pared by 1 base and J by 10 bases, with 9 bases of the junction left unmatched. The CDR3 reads CASSLEGPGGLSPLHF. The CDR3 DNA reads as TGTGCCAGCAGCTTAGAGGGTCCAGGGGGCCTATCACCCCTCCACTTT.

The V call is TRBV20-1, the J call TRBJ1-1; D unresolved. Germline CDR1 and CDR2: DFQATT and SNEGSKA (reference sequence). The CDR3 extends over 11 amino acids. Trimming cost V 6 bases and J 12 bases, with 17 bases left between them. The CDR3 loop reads CSAKDRDRPFF. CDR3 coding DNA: TGCAGTGCCAAAGACCGGGATAGACCTTTCTTT.

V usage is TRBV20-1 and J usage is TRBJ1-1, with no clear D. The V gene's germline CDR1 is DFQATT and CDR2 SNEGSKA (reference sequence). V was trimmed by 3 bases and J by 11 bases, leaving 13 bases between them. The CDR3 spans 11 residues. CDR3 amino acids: CSASTGKRAFF. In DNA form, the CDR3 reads TGCAGTGCTAGTACGGGGAAGAGGGCTTTCTTT.

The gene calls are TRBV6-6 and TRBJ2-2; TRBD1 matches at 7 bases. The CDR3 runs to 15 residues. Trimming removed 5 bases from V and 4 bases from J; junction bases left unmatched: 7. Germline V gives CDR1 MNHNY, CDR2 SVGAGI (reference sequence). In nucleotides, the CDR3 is TGTGCCAGCAGTACCCCCAACAGGGGCACCGGGGAGCTGTTTTTT. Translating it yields CASSTPNRGTGELFF.

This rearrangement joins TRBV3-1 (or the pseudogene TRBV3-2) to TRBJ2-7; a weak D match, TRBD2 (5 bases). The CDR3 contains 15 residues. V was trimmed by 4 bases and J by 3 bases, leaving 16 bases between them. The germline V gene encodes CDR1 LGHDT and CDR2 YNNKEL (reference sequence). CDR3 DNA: TGTGCCAGCAGCCTAAGATCGGGGTTTGGCTACGAGCAGTACTTC. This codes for CASSLRSGFGYEQYF.

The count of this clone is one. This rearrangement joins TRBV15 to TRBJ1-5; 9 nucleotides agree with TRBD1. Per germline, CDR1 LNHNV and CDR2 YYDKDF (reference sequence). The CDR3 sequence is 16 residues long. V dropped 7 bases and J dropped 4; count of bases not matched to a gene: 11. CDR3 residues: CATIKLSGQGNQPQHF. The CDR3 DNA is TGTGCCACCATCAAACTAAGCGGACAGGGGAATCAGCCCCAGCATTTT.

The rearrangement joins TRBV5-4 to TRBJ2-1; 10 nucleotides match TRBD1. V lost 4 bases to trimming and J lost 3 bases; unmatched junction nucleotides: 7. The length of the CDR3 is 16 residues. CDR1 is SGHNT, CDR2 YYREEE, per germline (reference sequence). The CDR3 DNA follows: TGTGCCAGCAGCCCCCCCGGGGACAGGGGCTACAATGAGCAGTTCTTC. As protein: CASSPPGDRGYNEQFF.

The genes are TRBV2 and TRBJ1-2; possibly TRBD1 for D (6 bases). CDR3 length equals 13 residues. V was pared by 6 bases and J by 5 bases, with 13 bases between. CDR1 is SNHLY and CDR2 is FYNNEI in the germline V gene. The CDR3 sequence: CASRPGTPYGYTF. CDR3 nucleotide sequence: TGTGCCAGCAGACCCGGGACACCTTATGGCTACACCTTC.

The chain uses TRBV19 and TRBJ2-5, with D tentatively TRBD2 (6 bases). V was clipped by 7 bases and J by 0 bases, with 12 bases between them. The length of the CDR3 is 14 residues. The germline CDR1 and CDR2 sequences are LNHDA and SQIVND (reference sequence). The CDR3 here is CASKIGGNQETQYF. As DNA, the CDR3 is TGTGCCAGTAAAATTGGCGGGAACCAAGAGACCCAGTACTTC.

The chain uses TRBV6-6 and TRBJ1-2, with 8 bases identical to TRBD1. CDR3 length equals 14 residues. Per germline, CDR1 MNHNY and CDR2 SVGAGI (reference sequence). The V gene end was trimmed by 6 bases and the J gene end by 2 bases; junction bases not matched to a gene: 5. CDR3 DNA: TGTGCCAGCAGCCCCCGGACAGGGAACTATGGCTACACCTTC. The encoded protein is CASSPRTGNYGYTF.